Sequencing of this T cell receptor beta chain was carried out in a study of blood T cells in healthy people across ages. As regards this clonotype: The antigen remains undetermined.

The CDR3 covers 15 residues. Trimming pared 5 bases from V and 2 bases from J, leaving 13 bases between. A second PCR of about 6 to 12 cycles used a sample-barcoded 5' primer and a J-beta primer mix. TCRdb reanalysed the 5' RACE reads using MiXCR and keeps one entry per CDR3 protein. This sample has approximately 800,000 distinct CDR3 sequences, with about 48% found just once. Regarding the study as a whole: There was a strong correlation between TCR beta diversity and naive T cell percentage.

The receptor's source is an elderly man in good health. The V call is TRBV12-3 or TRBV12-4, the J call TRBJ2-4; D is uncertain. Sequenced material: blood. CDR3 sequence: CASSPGPSTKNIQYF. CDR3 nucleotides: TGTGCCAGCAGTCCCGGACCCTCCACCAAAAACATTCAGTACTTC.